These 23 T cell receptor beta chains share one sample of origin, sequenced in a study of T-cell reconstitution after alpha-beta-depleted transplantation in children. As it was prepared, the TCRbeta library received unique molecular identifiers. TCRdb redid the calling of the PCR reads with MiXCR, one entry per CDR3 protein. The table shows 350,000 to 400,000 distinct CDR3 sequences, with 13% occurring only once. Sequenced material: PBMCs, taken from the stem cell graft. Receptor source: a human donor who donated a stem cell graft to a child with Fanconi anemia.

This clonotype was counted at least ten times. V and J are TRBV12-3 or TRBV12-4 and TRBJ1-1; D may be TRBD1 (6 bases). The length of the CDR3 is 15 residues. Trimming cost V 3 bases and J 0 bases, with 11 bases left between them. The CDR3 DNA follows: TGTGCCAGCAGTTTTCAGCGGGGGCTGAACACTGAAGCTTTCTTT. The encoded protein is CASSFQRGLNTEAFF.

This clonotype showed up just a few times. The CDR3 nucleotides read TGTGCCAGCAGCTCGACAGGGCCAGGGGCCAAAAACATTCAGTACTTC. Amino acids: CASSSTGPGAKNIQYF. This chain joins TRBV7-2 and TRBJ2-4, with TRBD1 matching over 7 bases. This CDR3 spans 16 amino acids. The V gene's germline CDR1 is SGHTA and CDR2 FQGNSA. V was clipped by 4 bases and J by 1 base; unmatched bases: 7.

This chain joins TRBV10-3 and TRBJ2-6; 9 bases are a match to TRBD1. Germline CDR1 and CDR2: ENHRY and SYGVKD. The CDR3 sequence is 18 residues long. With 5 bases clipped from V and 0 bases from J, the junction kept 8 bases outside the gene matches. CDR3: CAISSPDRGVSGANVLTF. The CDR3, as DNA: TGTGCCATCAGTTCCCCGGACAGGGGAGTCTCTGGGGCCAACGTCCTGACTTTC.

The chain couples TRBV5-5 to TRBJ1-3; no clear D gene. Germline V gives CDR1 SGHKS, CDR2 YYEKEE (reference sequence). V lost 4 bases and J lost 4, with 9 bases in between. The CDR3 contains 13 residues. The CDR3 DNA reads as TGTGCCAGCAGCGGAAGGTCGGGAAACACCATATATTTT. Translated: CASSGRSGNTIYF. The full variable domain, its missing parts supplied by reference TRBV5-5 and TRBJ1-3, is DAGVTQSPTHLIKTRGQQVTLRCSPISGHKSVSWYQQVLGQGPQFIFQYYEKEERGRGNFPDRFSARQFPNYSSELNVNALLLGDSALYLCASSGRSGNTIYFGEGSWLTVV.

The CDR3 bases are TGTGCCAGCAGCCCGGCGGGATACACCGGGGAGCTGTTTTTT. Translating gives CASSPAGYTGELFF. The chain uses TRBV7-2 and TRBJ2-2; the D gene is possibly TRBD2 (6 bases). The CDR3 has 14 residues. Deletions cut 5 bases from V and 3 bases from J, with 10 bases between. CDR1 is SGHTA, CDR2 FQGNSA, per germline.

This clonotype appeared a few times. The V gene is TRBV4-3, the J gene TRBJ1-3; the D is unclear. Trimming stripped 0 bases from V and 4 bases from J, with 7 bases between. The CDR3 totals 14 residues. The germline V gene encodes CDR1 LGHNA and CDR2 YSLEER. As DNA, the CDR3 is TGCGCCAGCAGCCAAGATTACGGAGGAAACACCATATATTTT. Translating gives CASSQDYGGNTIYF.

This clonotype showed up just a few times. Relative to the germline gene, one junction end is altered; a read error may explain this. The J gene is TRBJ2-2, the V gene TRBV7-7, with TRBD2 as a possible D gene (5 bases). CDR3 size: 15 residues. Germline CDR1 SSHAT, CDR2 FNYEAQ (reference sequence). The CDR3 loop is CASSLAEGLAGELFF. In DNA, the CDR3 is TGTGCTAGCAGCTTAGCAGAGGGTCTGGCCGGGGAGCTGTTTTTT.

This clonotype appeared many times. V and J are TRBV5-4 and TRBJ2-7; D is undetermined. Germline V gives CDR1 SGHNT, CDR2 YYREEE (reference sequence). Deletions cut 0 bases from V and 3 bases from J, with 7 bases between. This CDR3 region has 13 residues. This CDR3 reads CASSLESHYEQYF. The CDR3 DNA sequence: TGTGCCAGCAGCTTGGAAAGCCACTACGAGCAGTACTTC.

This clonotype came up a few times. CDR3 bases: TGTGCCAGCAGCGAGGACAGGGGGCCTTCGGGCTACACCTTC. Translation: CASSEDRGPSGYTF. The chain carries TRBV25-1 and TRBJ1-2, with 11 bases fitting TRBD1. V was pared by 6 bases and J by 8 bases, with 8 bases of the junction left unmatched. The CDR3 totals 14 residues. Germline V CDR1 and CDR2: MGHDK, SYGVNS.

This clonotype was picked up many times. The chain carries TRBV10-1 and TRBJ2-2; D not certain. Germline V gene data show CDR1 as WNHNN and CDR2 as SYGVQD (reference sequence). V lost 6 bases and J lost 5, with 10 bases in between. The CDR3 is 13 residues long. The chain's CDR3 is CASSPTQTGELFF. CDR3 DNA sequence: TGCGCCAGCAGCCCTACACAGACCGGGGAGCTGTTTTTT.

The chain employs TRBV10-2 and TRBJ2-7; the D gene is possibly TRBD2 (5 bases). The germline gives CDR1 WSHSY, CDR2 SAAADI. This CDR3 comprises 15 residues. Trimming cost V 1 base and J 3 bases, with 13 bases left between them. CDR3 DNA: TGCGCCAGCAGTGAGTTCGGGGAAGGAGGCTACGAGCAGTACTTC. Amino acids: CASSEFGEGGYEQYF.

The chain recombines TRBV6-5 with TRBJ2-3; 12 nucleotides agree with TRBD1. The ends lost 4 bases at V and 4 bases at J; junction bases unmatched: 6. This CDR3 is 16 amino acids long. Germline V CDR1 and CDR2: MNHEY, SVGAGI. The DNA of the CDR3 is TGTGCCAGCAGTTTAACCGGGACAGGGGGCCCAGATACGCAGTATTTT. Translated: CASSLTGTGGPDTQYF.

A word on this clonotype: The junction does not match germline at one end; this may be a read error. The CDR3 sequence: CASSSGLAGELGGELVF. CDR3 in DNA: TGTGCCAGCAGTTCGGGACTAGCGGGGGAGTTAGGCGGGGAGCTGGTTTTT. The V and J genes are TRBV28 and TRBJ2-2; 14 bases are shared with TRBD2. This CDR3 spans 17 amino acids. Germline V gives CDR1 MDHEN, CDR2 SYDVKM.

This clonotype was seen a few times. The chain's CDR3 is CSARDSDSYGYTF. The CDR3 coding sequence is TGCAGCGCAAGGGACAGCGACTCATATGGCTACACCTTC. This chain connects TRBV29-1 to TRBJ1-2, with 7 bases matching TRBD1. The CDR3 sequence is 13 residues long. Losses at the gene ends were 7 bases for V and 5 bases for J; bases not matched to a gene: 10. The germline V gene has CDR1 SQVTM and CDR2 ANQGSEA.

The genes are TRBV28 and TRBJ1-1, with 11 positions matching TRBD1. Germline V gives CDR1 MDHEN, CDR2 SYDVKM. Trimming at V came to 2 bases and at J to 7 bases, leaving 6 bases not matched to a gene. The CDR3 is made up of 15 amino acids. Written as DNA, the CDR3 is TGTGCCAGCAGTTTACGCCGTGGGACAGGGGGTGAAGCTTTCTTT. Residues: CASSLRRGTGGEAFF. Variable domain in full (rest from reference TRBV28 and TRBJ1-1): DVKVTQSSRYLVKRTGEKVFLECVQDMDHENMFWYRQDPGLGLRLIYFSYDVKMKEKGDIPEGYSVSREKKERFSLILESASTNQTSMYLCASSLRRGTGGEAFFGQGTRLTVV.

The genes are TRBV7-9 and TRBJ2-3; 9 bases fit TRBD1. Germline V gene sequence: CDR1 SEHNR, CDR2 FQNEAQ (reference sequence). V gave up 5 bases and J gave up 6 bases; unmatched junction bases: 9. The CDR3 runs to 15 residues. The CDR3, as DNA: TGTGCCAGCAGCCGGGGACAGGGAAGTGGGGATACGCAGTATTTT. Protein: CASSRGQGSGDTQYF.

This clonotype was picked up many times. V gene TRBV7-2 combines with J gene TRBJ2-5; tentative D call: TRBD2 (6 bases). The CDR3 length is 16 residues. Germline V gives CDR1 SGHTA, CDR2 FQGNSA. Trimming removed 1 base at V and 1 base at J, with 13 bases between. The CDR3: CASSLVGTLFQETQYF. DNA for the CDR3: TGTGCCAGCAGCTTAGTCGGGACTTTATTCCAAGAGACCCAGTACTTC.

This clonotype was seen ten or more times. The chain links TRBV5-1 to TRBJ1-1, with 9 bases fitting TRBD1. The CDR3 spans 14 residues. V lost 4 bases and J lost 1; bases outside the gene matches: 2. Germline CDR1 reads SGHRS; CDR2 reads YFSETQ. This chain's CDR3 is CASSTGQGNTEAFF. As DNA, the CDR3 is TGCGCCAGCAGCACGGGACAGGGGAACACTGAAGCTTTCTTT.

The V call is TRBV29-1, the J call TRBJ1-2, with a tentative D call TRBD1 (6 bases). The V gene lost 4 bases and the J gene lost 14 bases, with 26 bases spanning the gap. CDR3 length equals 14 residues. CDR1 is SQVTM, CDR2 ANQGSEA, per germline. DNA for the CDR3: TGCAGCGTTGTCTGGGACACGACCATAGAAGTGAGGACCTTC. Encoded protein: CSVVWDTTIEVRTF.

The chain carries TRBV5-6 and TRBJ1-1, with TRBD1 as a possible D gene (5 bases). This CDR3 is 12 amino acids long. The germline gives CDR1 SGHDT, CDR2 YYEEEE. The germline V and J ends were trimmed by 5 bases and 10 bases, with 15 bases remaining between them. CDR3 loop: CASSVEGQGAFF. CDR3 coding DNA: TGTGCCAGCAGTGTGGAAGGGCAGGGAGCTTTCTTT. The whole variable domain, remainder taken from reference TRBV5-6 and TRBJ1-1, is DAGVTQSPTHLIKTRGQQVTLRCSPKSGHDTVSWYQQALGQGPQFIFQYYEEEERQRGNFPDRFSGHQFPNYSSELNVNALLLGDSALYLCASSVEGQGAFFGQGTRLTVV.

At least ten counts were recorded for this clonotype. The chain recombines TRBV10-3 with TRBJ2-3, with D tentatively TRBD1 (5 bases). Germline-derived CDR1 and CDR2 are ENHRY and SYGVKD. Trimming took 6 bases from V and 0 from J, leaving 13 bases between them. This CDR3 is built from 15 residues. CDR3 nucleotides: TGTGCCATCAGGCCAGGGTGGGGAAGCACAGATACGCAGTATTTT. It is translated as CAIRPGWGSTDTQYF.

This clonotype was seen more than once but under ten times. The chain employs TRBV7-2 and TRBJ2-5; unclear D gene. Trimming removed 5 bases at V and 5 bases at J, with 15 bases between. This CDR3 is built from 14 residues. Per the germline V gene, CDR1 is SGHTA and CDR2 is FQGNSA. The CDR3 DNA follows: TGTGCCAGCAGCATTATGGGAATTAGGGAGACCCAGTACTTC. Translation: CASSIMGIRETQYF. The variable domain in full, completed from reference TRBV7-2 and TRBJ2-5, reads GAGVSQSPSNKVTEKGKDVELRCDPISGHTALYWYRQSLGQGLEFLIYFQGNSAPDKSGLPSDRFSAERTGGSVSTLTIQRTQQEDSAVYLCASSIMGIRETQYFGPGTRLLVL.

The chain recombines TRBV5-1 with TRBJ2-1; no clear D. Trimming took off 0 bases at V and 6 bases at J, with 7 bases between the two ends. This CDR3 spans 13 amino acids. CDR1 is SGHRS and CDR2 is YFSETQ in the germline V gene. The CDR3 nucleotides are TGCGCCAGCAGCTTGGTTCTAGGCAATGAGCAGTTCTTC. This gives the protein CASSLVLGNEQFF.